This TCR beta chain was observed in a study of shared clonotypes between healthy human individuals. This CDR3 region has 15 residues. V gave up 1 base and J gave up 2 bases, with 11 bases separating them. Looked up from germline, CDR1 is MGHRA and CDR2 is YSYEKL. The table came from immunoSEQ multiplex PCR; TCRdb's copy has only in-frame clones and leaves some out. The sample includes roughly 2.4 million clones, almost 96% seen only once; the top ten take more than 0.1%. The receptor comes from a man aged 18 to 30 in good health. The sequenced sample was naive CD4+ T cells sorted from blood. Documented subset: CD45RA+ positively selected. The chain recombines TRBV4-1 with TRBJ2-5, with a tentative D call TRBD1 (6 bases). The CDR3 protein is CASSQGGRGQETQYF. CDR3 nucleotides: TGCGCCAGCAGCCAAGGCGGTAGGGGGCAAGAGACCCAGTACTTC.